A selection of T cell receptor beta chains follows, all from one sample in a study of T cells after posttransplantation cyclophosphamide. Libraries were prepared by immunoSEQ multiplex PCR; TCRdb keeps only in-frame clonotypes and omits some of them. The table shows 32,000 or so clones, with 70% to 90% occurring only once. Source material: PBMCs. These receptors came from a woman in her forties with a blood cancer, CMV-positive, and with a related stem cell donor. Both conserved end residues are part of each CDR3. Fields, in order: clone size, J gene, V gene, D gene, CDR3 protein, CDR3 DNA. A D gene is named only where the DNA matches it firmly. Rows may omit the clone size; those that give it use once, few, many or a size class.

>once|TRBJ1-1|TRBV20-1|TRBD1
CSSRGYTEAFF
TGCAGTTCCAGGGGGTACACTGAAGCTTTCTTT
>NA|TRBJ1-1|TRBV4-1|NA
CASSLYRTAEAFF
TGCGCCAGCAGCCTTTACCGAACAGCTGAAGCTTTCTTT
>NA|TRBJ1-2|TRBV10-3|NA
CAISDRGEANYGYTF
TGTGCCATCAGTGACAGGGGCGAAGCTAACTATGGCTACACCTTC
>once|TRBJ2-5|TRBV5-1|TRBD2
CASSPRLAGWETQYF
TGCGCCAGCAGCCCGCGACTAGCGGGGTGGGAGACCCAGTACTTC
>NA|TRBJ2-1|TRBV7-7|TRBD2
CASSIGTSGEQFF
TGTGCTAGCAGCATCGGGACTAGCGGCGAGCAGTTCTTC
>NA|TRBJ1-2|TRBV19|TRBD1
CASSTGGYGYTF
TGTGCCAGTAGTACAGGGGGCTATGGCTACACCTTC
>NA|TRBJ1-4|TRBV4-3|TRBD1
CASSLSTGQGNEKLFF
TGCGCCAGCAGCCTTTCTACGGGACAGGGGAATGAAAAACTGTTTTTT
>NA|TRBJ1-6|TRBV28|NA
CASSSRWGANSPLHF
TGTGCCAGCAGTTCTCGGTGGGGCGCTAATTCACCCCTCCACTTT
>NA|TRBJ1-2|TRBV15|TRBD1
CATSREDRGGGYTF
TGTGCCACCAGCAGAGAGGACAGGGGTGGAGGCTACACCTTC
>NA|TRBJ2-1|TRBV29-1|NA
CSVRGGATNNEQFF
TGCAGCGTCCGAGGGGGGGCAACCAACAATGAGCAGTTCTTC
>once|TRBJ1-5|TRBV28|NA
CASSLGGSQPQHF
TGTGCCAGCAGTTTAGGAGGGTCTCAGCCCCAGCATTTT
>NA|TRBJ1-1|TRBV2|TRBD1
CASIGTGGTEAFF
TGTGCCAGCATCGGGACAGGGGGCACTGAAGCTTTCTTT
>NA|TRBJ2-1|TRBV27|TRBD1
CATYEGDRENEQFF
TGTGCCACCTATGAGGGGGACAGGGAAAATGAGCAGTTCTTC
>NA|TRBJ1-4|TRBV11-2|TRBD1
CASSLDRTGGSEKLFF
TGTGCCAGCAGCTTAGACAGGACAGGGGGCTCTGAAAAACTGTTTTTT
>NA|TRBJ1-4|TRBV6-1|NA
CASSEDGLNEKLFF
TGTGCCAGCAGTGAAGACGGTCTTAATGAAAAACTGTTTTTT
>NA|TRBJ2-7|TRBV7-6|NA
CASSYSLGSEQYF
TGTGCCAGCAGCTATTCCCTGGGCTCCGAGCAGTACTTC
>NA|TRBJ1-6|TRBV6-6|NA
CASSYRSADNSPLHF
TGTGCCAGCAGTTATAGGAGCGCCGATAATTCACCCCTCCACTTT
>NA|TRBJ1-4|TRBV19|TRBD1
CASRGQGDEKLFF
TGTGCCAGTAGGGGACAGGGAGATGAAAAACTGTTTTTT
>NA|TRBJ2-3|TRBV11-2|TRBD2
CASSLIAGAITDTQYF
TGTGCCAGCAGCCTAATAGCGGGGGCCATCACAGATACGCAGTATTTT
>NA|TRBJ1-6|TRBV21-1|NA
CASSKGEGGANNSPLHF
TGTGCCAGCAGCAAGGGGGAGGGGGGGGCCAATAATTCACCCCTCCACTTT
>NA|TRBJ2-1|TRBV7-9|TRBD1
CASSLVPTGYLDNEQFF
TGTGCCAGCAGCTTAGTCCCGACAGGGTATTTGGACAATGAGCAGTTCTTC
>NA|TRBJ2-7|TRBV13|TRBD1
CASSLEGTGINEQYF
TGTGCCAGCAGCTTAGAGGGGACAGGGATAAACGAGCAGTACTTC
>NA|TRBJ2-7|TRBV5-4|TRBD2
CASSPLGSGGSYEQYF
TGTGCCAGCAGCCCTCTCGGTAGCGGGGGATCCTACGAGCAGTACTTC
>NA|TRBJ2-2|TRBV4-1|NA
CASSQVAGTYTGELFF
TGCGCCAGCAGCCAAGTCGCGGGGACCTACACCGGGGAGCTGTTTTTT
>NA|TRBJ2-1|TRBV19|TRBD2
CASSFLAGGPSYNEQFF
TGTGCCAGTAGTTTTCTTGCGGGGGGGCCCTCCTACAATGAGCAGTTCTTC
>NA|TRBJ1-3|TRBV6-1|NA
CASTQWPGIKNTIYF
TGTGCCAGCACCCAGTGGCCAGGGATTAAGAACACCATATATTTT
>NA|TRBJ1-2|TRBV14|NA
CASSSIYGYTF
TGTGCCAGCAGTTCAATCTATGGCTACACCTTC
>NA|TRBJ2-5|TRBV16|TRBD1
CASSPSGQAKTQYF
TGTGCCAGCAGCCCGTCGGGACAGGCGAAGACCCAGTACTTC
>NA|TRBJ2-1|TRBV25-1|TRBD2
CASSNPDGRAGPTDEQFF
TGTGCCAGCAGCAACCCGGACGGGAGGGCAGGGCCTACGGATGAGCAGTTCTTC
>NA|TRBJ2-7|TRBV5-3|TRBD2
CARGASGECEQYF
TGTGCCAGGGGGGCTAGCGGGGAATGTGAGCAGTACTTC
>NA|TRBJ1-5|TRBV30|NA
CASSQGTNNQPQHF
TGTGCCTCGTCACAGGGAACGAACAATCAGCCCCAGCATTTT
>NA|TRBJ1-1|TRBV29-1|NA
CSGGDKAFF
TGCAGCGGGGGGGATAAAGCTTTCTTT
>NA|TRBJ2-5|TRBV6-5|NA
CASSFGGPQETQYF
TGTGCCAGCAGTTTCGGGGGGCCACAAGAGACCCAGTACTTC
>NA|TRBJ2-1|TRBV5-1|TRBD2
CASRAGTSRSYNEQFF
TGCGCCAGCAGGGCCGGGACTAGTAGATCCTACAATGAGCAGTTCTTC
>NA|TRBJ1-2|TRBV6-1|TRBD1
CASSWTGRWNYGYTF
TGTGCCAGCAGTTGGACAGGGAGATGGAACTATGGCTACACCTTC
>once|TRBJ2-7|TRBV6-5|TRBD2
CASSYSMGTRSYEQYF
TGTGCCAGCAGTTACTCGATGGGGACTAGATCCTACGAGCAGTACTTC
>NA|TRBJ1-2|TRBV5-6|TRBD1
CASSLEQGNGYTF
TGTGCCAGCAGCTTGGAACAGGGGAATGGCTACACCTTC
>NA|TRBJ2-5|TRBV28|NA
CASRGAPGEETQYF
TGTGCCAGCAGGGGGGCACCCGGGGAAGAGACCCAGTACTTC
>NA|TRBJ1-3|TRBV7-9|NA
CASSRPAGVGNTIYF
TGTGCCAGCAGCCGACCGGCGGGGGTCGGAAACACCATATATTTT
>NA|TRBJ1-2|TRBV27|NA
CASRVTGNYGYTF
TGTGCCAGCAGGGTCACAGGGAACTATGGCTACACCTTC
>NA|TRBJ1-1|TRBV7-9|NA
CASSLDQGEAFF
TGTGCCAGCAGCTTAGACCAGGGTGAAGCTTTCTTT
>NA|TRBJ1-5|TRBV7-2|TRBD1
CASRQGGGNQPQHF
TGTGCCAGCAGACAGGGGGGGGGCAATCAGCCCCAGCATTTT
>once|TRBJ2-5|TRBV5-1|TRBD1
CASSFVLQGVKETQYF
TGCGCCAGCAGCTTTGTCTTACAGGGGGTAAAAGAGACCCAGTACTTC
>few|TRBJ2-5|TRBV5-1|NA
CASSPSGGNQETQYF
TGCGCCAGCAGCCCTTCAGGAGGGAACCAAGAGACCCAGTACTTC
>few|TRBJ2-7|TRBV6-5|TRBD1
CASSPRQGRYEQYF
TGTGCCAGCAGCCCAAGACAGGGTCGATACGAGCAGTACTTC
>NA|TRBJ2-7|TRBV19|TRBD2
CASNSGGEGGRAYEQYF
TGTGCCAGTAACTCCGGTGGGGAGGGCGGCCGCGCCTACGAGCAGTACTTC